The 20 T cell receptor beta chains in this list originate from one sample, sequenced in a study of T cells in localized non-small cell lung cancer (dated by TCRdb to about 2020). The library was produced with the immunoSEQ multiplex PCR assay. Sourced from immuneACCESS, this table was stored by TCRdb with only in-frame sequences that have V and J called. A share of the clones is absent; for the studies checked, an unresolved V gene accounts for under half, and the remainder has no known explanation. This sample gives about 26,000 clones in total; less than 95% of them show up just once. The ten top clones hold less than 5% of the sample. The sample here was peripheral blood, taken before any cancer treatment. These receptors all come from a female donor over 55 with stage II squamous cell lung carcinoma.

This chain joins TRBV5-4 and TRBJ2-7, with 8 bases fitting TRBD1. V gave up 2 bases and J gave up 2 bases; unmatched junction bases: 6. CDR1 SGHNT and CDR2 YYREEE come from the germline V gene (reference sequence). The length of the CDR3 is 15 residues. The CDR3 coding sequence is TGTGCCAGCAGCTTACTGACAGGGGACACCTACGAGCAGTACTTC. Translation gives CASSLLTGDTYEQYF.

This clone has only one observation. In nucleotides, the CDR3 is TGTGCCAGCAGCCCCGGACTAGCGTCAGATACGCAGTATTTT. Translated: CASSPGLASDTQYF. This chain connects TRBV11-2 to TRBJ2-3, with 9 positions matching TRBD2. From germline, CDR1 is SGHAT and CDR2 FQNNGV. The CDR3 is made up of 14 amino acids. Trimming took 5 bases from V and 4 from J; bases not matched to a gene: 4.

This clone came up once. The chain couples TRBV27 to TRBJ1-1; D is unclear. The CDR3 extends over 14 amino acids. Trimming took 2 bases from V and 0 from J, leaving 7 bases between them. Looked up from germline, CDR1 is MNHEY and CDR2 is SMNVEV (reference sequence). Here the CDR3 reads CASSLTQLNTEAFF. CDR3 DNA sequence: TGTGCCAGCAGTTTAACACAGTTGAACACTGAAGCTTTCTTT.

The CDR3 region is CASSQRQGGAYEQYF. DNA for the CDR3: TGCGCCAGCAGCCAGCGACAGGGGGGGGCCTACGAGCAGTACTTC. V usage is TRBV4-1 and J usage is TRBJ2-7, with 9 positions matching TRBD1. Unmatched junction bases numbered 5, after V lost 3 bases and J lost 2 bases. This CDR3 contains 15 residues. Germline V gene data show CDR1 as MGHRA and CDR2 as YSYEKL.

The gene calls are TRBV5-4 and TRBJ1-4; 8 nucleotides align to TRBD1. The CDR3 totals 14 residues. In germline, CDR1 is SGHNT, CDR2 YYREEE (reference sequence). Trimming at V came to 3 bases and at J to 11 bases, leaving 9 bases not matched to a gene. This CDR3 reads CASSSTGVPGKLFF. The CDR3 bases are TGTGCCAGCAGCTCGACAGGGGTTCCAGGGAAACTGTTTTTT. Drawing the rest from reference TRBV5-4 and TRBJ1-4, the complete variable domain is ETGVTQSPTHLIKTRGQQVTLRCSSQSGHNTVSWYQQALGQGPQFIFQYYREEENGRGNFPPRFSGLQFPNYSSELNVNALELDDSALYLCASSSTGVPGKLFFGSGTQLSVL.

V gene TRBV14 combines with J gene TRBJ1-1; 7 nucleotides agree with TRBD1. V gave up 1 base and J gave up 7 bases; unmatched junction bases: 12. CDR3 size: 16 residues. The germline V gene has CDR1 SGHDN and CDR2 FVKESK. CDR3 loop: CASSQGKTGEIIEAFF. In DNA form, the CDR3 reads TGTGCCAGCAGCCAAGGTAAAACAGGGGAGATTATTGAAGCTTTCTTT.

The V call is TRBV5-4, the J call TRBJ1-1; no clear D. The germline gives CDR1 SGHNT, CDR2 YYREEE (reference sequence). The ends were cut back, 1 base at V and 8 bases at J, with 15 bases in the middle. The CDR3 sequence is 14 residues long. The CDR3 nucleotides are TGTGCCAGCAGCTTGTCGGGCACCAGGAAAGAAGCTTTCTTT. Its translation is CASSLSGTRKEAFF. The complete variable domain, with remaining parts taken from reference TRBV5-4 and TRBJ1-1, reads ETGVTQSPTHLIKTRGQQVTLRCSSQSGHNTVSWYQQALGQGPQFIFQYYREEENGRGNFPPRFSGLQFPNYSSELNVNALELDDSALYLCASSLSGTRKEAFFGQGTRLTVV.

The chain uses TRBV6-1 and TRBJ1-2; 8 nucleotides agree with TRBD1. CDR3 length: 15 amino acids. Unmatched junction bases numbered 8, after V lost 6 bases and J lost 2 bases. Germline loops: CDR1 MNHNS, CDR2 SASEGT. CDR3 protein: CASRTTGATNYGYTF. CDR3 DNA sequence: TGTGCCAGCAGGACGACAGGGGCGACCAACTATGGCTACACCTTC.

V and J are TRBV19 and TRBJ2-3; D not certain. V was cut by 3 bases and J by 3 bases, with 4 bases left in between. The germline V gene has CDR1 LNHDA and CDR2 SQIVND (reference sequence). The CDR3 runs to 12 residues. As DNA, the CDR3 is TGTGCCAGTAGTATGGGAACAGATACGCAGTATTTT. Residues: CASSMGTDTQYF. Supplemented by reference TRBV19 and TRBJ2-3, the full variable domain reads DGGITQSPKYLFRKEGQNVTLSCEQNLNHDAMYWYRQDPGQGLRLIYYSQIVNDFQKGDIAEGYSVSREKKESFPLTVTSAQKNPTAFYLCASSMGTDTQYFGPGTRLTVL.

The rearrangement uses TRBV6-4 and TRBJ1-4; TRBD1 agrees at 9 bases. This CDR3 is 14 amino acids long. With 3 bases clipped from V and 9 bases from J, the junction kept 5 bases outside the gene matches. Germline V gene data show CDR1 as MRHNA and CDR2 as SNTAGT. The CDR3 nucleotides read TGTGCCAGCAGTGAGGTACAGGGGGCGAAAAAACTGTTTTTT. Translated: CASSEVQGAKKLFF.

This chain uses TRBV30 with TRBJ2-7; D gene uncertain. Per germline, CDR1 GTSNPN and CDR2 SVGIG (reference sequence). The length of the CDR3 is 13 residues. Trimming took 0 bases from V and 1 from J, leaving 7 bases between them. CDR3 amino acids: CAWSVGTSYEQYF. CDR3 nucleotides: TGTGCCTGGAGTGTAGGCACTTCCTACGAGCAGTACTTC.

The CDR3 DNA reads as TGTGCCAGCAGGCTGGCCGGGGCCTTCCTGGCGGATACGCAGTATTTT. It encodes CASRLAGAFLADTQYF. The chain recombines TRBV7-2 with TRBJ2-3; either TRBD1 or TRBD2 may fit D (5 bases each). Trimming stripped 6 bases from V and 6 bases from J, with 22 bases between. From germline, CDR1 is SGHTA and CDR2 FQGNSA. This CDR3 contains 16 residues.

The chain employs TRBV7-8 and TRBJ2-7, with D possibly being TRBD2 (6 bases). The ends were cut back, 6 bases at V and 7 bases at J, with 22 bases in the middle. Germline assignment: CDR1 SGHVS and CDR2 FQNEAQ. This CDR3 region has 15 residues. The CDR3 coding sequence is TGTGCCAGCAGACCCCCGGGACTTCCGATTGGGGAGCAGTACTTC. This sequence encodes CASRPPGLPIGEQYF.

This chain uses TRBV7-9 with TRBJ1-1, with D unclear. CDR1 is SEHNR, CDR2 FQNEAQ, per germline (reference sequence). Trimming removed 3 bases at V and 3 bases at J, with 2 bases between. CDR3 length: 11 residues. Here the CDR3 reads CASSFYTEAFF. CDR3 in DNA: TGTGCCAGCAGCTTCTACACTGAAGCTTTCTTT.

This chain connects TRBV7-9 to TRBJ2-7; D is uncertain. Between the trimmed V and J ends, which lost 7 bases and 5 bases, there was a span of 9 bases. The germline V gene encodes CDR1 SEHNR and CDR2 FQNEAQ (reference sequence). The CDR3 spans 11 residues. In DNA form, the CDR3 reads TGTGCCAGCACCGCACAGAACGAGCAGTACTTC. Residues: CASTAQNEQYF.

J is TRBJ1-6 and V is TRBV19, with D unclear. The length of the CDR3 is 14 residues. Between the trimmed V and J ends, which lost 8 bases and 2 bases, there was a span of 10 bases. Germline loops: CDR1 LNHDA, CDR2 SQIVND (reference sequence). CDR3 DNA sequence: TGTGCCAGTGAGGATAGTACCTATAATTCACCCCTCCACTTT. Amino acid sequence: CASEDSTYNSPLHF.

The CDR3 spells CASSKSLPGNEKLFF. CDR3 in DNA: TGTGCCAGCAGTAAATCCTTGCCGGGGAATGAAAAACTGTTTTTT. The V call is TRBV6-5, the J call TRBJ1-4, with no clear D. Germline CDR1 is MNHEY and CDR2 is SVGAGI. With 5 bases removed from V and 5 bases from J, the gap between germline ends came to 15 bases. This CDR3 spans 15 amino acids.

The chain has TRBV11-2 and TRBJ1-1; D is ambiguous. Germline lookup yields CDR1 SGHAT and CDR2 FQNNGV. Between the trimmed V and J ends, which lost 6 bases and 5 bases, there was a span of 13 bases. The CDR3 contains 13 residues. CDR3 loop: CASRTAGVTEAFF. Written as DNA, the CDR3 is TGTGCCAGCAGGACCGCCGGGGTTACTGAAGCTTTCTTT.

This clone has just one count. This chain links TRBV5-4 with TRBJ1-1; maybe TRBD1 (6 bases). Germline V CDR1 and CDR2: SGHNT, YYREEE (reference sequence). The CDR3 has 14 amino acids. Trimming removed 2 bases at V and 0 bases at J, with 8 bases between. The CDR3 region is CASSFGQMNTEAFF. The CDR3 region has the DNA TGTGCCAGCAGCTTTGGACAGATGAACACTGAAGCTTTCTTT.

The table lists this clone with a count of one. The rearrangement joins TRBV28 to TRBJ1-3; 7 bases agree with TRBD1. J was trimmed by 4 bases and V by 3 bases; bases with no gene match: 3. The germline V gene encodes CDR1 MDHEN and CDR2 SYDVKM. The CDR3 extends over 14 amino acids. CDR3 sequence reads: CASSLPGQGNTIYF. As DNA, the CDR3 is TGTGCCAGCAGTTTGCCGGGACAGGGAAACACCATATATTTT.